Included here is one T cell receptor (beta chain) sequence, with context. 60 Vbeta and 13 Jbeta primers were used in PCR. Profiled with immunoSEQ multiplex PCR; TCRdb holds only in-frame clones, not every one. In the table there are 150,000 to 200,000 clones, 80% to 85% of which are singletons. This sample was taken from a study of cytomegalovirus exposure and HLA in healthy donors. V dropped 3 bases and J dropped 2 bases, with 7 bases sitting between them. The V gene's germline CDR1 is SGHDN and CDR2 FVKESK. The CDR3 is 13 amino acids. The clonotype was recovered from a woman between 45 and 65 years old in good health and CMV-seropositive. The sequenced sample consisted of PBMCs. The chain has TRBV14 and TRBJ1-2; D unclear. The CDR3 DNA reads TGTGCCAGCAGCCATGCCCTAAACTATGGCTACACCTTC. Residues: CASSHALNYGYTF.